Below are 17 T cell receptor beta chains sequenced from a single sample in a study of T cells after yellow fever vaccination. TCRdb used MiXCR to reprocess the 5' RACE reads, holding one entry per CDR3 protein. The table has about 45,000 distinct CDR3 sequences, 6.5% to 8.5% seen once. Material: CD8+ T cells not binding an NS4B(214-222) dextramer, sorted from PBMCs, obtained 45 days after the yellow fever booster vaccination. Receptor source: a man aged 25 to 45 who received the YFV17D yellow fever vaccine.

This clonotype was observed at least ten times. This chain's CDR3 is CASSSVSGQETQYF. The DNA of the CDR3 is TGTGCCAGCAGCTCCGTATCAGGGCAAGAGACCCAGTACTTC. This chain joins TRBV7-6 and TRBJ2-5; TRBD1 might be the D (5 bases). The CDR3 has 14 residues. Germline V lookup: CDR1 SGHVS, CDR2 FNYEAQ. V was shortened by 4 bases and J by 2 bases, with 11 bases between the two germline ends.

In this sample, this clonotype turned up many times. This chain uses TRBV2 with TRBJ1-1; 8 bases line up with TRBD1. V shed 5 bases, J shed 0 bases, and the junction held 8 bases outside the gene matches. This CDR3 comprises 16 residues. Germline-derived CDR1 and CDR2 are SNHLY and FYNNEI. Written as DNA, the CDR3 is TGTGCCAGCAGTTTGGACAGGGTGGAGATGAACACTGAAGCTTTCTTT. Translation: CASSLDRVEMNTEAFF.

In its sample, this clonotype was seen a few times. The rearrangement links TRBV19 to TRBJ2-1, with TRBD2 matching 7 bases. The CDR3 loop spans 17 amino acids. After removal of 1 base from V and 2 bases from J, the junction contained 8 bases not matched to a gene. Germline lookup yields CDR1 LNHDA and CDR2 SQIVND (reference sequence). The CDR3 bases are TGTGCCAGTAGTATAGGTCTTAGCGGGCTAACCTACAATGAGCAGTTCTTC. Translated, it gives CASSIGLSGLTYNEQFF.

This clonotype was seen repeatedly, ten times or more. This chain connects TRBV11-2 to TRBJ2-7, with 7 bases aligning to TRBD1. Germline V CDR1 and CDR2: SGHAT, FQNNGV. The junction had 7 bases not matched to a gene; V was cut back by 3 bases and J by 5 bases. The CDR3 spans 14 residues. The CDR3 sequence: CASSFYHGQDEQYF. The CDR3 region has the DNA TGTGCCAGCAGCTTCTATCACGGACAGGACGAGCAGTACTTC.

This clonotype was picked up many times. The chain links TRBV27 to TRBJ2-7; TRBD2 matches 12 bases. Trimming cost V 3 bases and J 3 bases; bases outside gene matches: 12. Germline V CDR1 and CDR2: MNHEY, SMNVEV (reference sequence). The CDR3 runs 18 residues. The CDR3 spells CASSFVVAETSGSYEQYF. CDR3 DNA sequence: TGTGCCAGCAGTTTTGTCGTAGCCGAGACTAGCGGGAGCTACGAGCAGTACTTC.

This clonotype was observed at least ten times. V is TRBV18 and J is TRBJ2-1, with 8 bases that match TRBD2. The V gene's germline CDR1 is KGHSH and CDR2 LQKENI. CDR3 length: 16 amino acids. With 3 bases clipped from V and 8 bases from J, the junction kept 12 bases outside the gene matches. CDR3 sequence: CASSPRNSGSFDEQFF. The CDR3 DNA sequence: TGTGCCAGCTCACCTAGAAACAGCGGGAGTTTTGATGAGCAGTTCTTC. The whole variable domain, remainder taken from reference TRBV18 and TRBJ2-1, is NAGVMQNPRHLVRRRGQEARLRCSPMKGHSHVYWYRQLPEEGLKFMVYLQKENIIDESGMPKERFSAEFPKEGPSILRIQQVVRGDSAAYFCASSPRNSGSFDEQFFGPGTRLTVL.

The chain recombines TRBV19 with TRBJ2-2; D gene ambiguous. This CDR3 has 15 amino acids. Germline assignment: CDR1 LNHDA and CDR2 SQIVND (reference sequence). Trimming pared 7 bases from V and 1 base from J, leaving 13 bases between. DNA for the CDR3: TGTGCCAGTATCCACCCGGCAGGGAACACCGGGGAGCTGTTTTTT. Amino acid sequence: CASIHPAGNTGELFF.

This clonotype was recorded at least ten times. The CDR3 reads CAISESLAGVAGELFF. Here the CDR3 DNA reads TGTGCCATCAGTGAGTCACTAGCGGGAGTAGCCGGGGAGCTGTTTTTT. V usage is TRBV10-3 and J usage is TRBJ2-2; TRBD2 matches at 11 bases. V lost 0 bases to trimming and J lost 6 bases; unmatched junction nucleotides: 3. The CDR3 spans 16 residues. The germline V gene encodes CDR1 ENHRY and CDR2 SYGVKD.

The table lists this clonotype with many counts. The chain couples TRBV7-9 to TRBJ1-2; 8 nucleotides align to TRBD1. The CDR3 extends over 16 amino acids. After removal of 4 bases from V and 7 bases from J, the junction contained 14 bases not matched to a gene. In germline, CDR1 is SEHNR, CDR2 FQNEAQ (reference sequence). The CDR3 loop is CASSSQGAGGYAGYTF. CDR3 DNA: TGTGCCAGCAGCTCCCAAGGTGCAGGGGGCTATGCTGGCTACACCTTC.

This clonotype was recorded many times. The chain has TRBV10-2 and TRBJ2-3, with a possible D match to TRBD1 (6 bases). Germline assignment: CDR1 WSHSY and CDR2 SAAADI. V lost 0 bases and J 4 bases, leaving 8 bases between the germline ends. The CDR3 contains 14 residues. The CDR3 DNA is TGCGCCAGCAGTGAGTCCCCAGGGGCAGATACGCAGTATTTT. It translates to CASSESPGADTQYF.

This clonotype has at least ten counts. The chain employs TRBV24-1 and TRBJ2-2; D not resolved. The CDR3 has 13 amino acids. V shed 3 bases and J shed 2 bases, with 3 bases lying between them. The V gene's germline CDR1 is KGHDR and CDR2 SFDVKD. CDR3 nucleotide sequence: TGTGCCACCAGTGATCAAAACACCGGGGAGCTGTTTTTT. It translates to CATSDQNTGELFF.

This clonotype was picked up many times. This chain uses TRBV11-2 with TRBJ2-2, with 13 positions matching TRBD2. The CDR3 is 17 amino acids. V shed 3 bases, J shed 5 bases, and the junction held 6 bases outside the gene matches. Germline CDR1 reads SGHAT; CDR2 reads FQNNGV. The CDR3 DNA follows: TGTGCCAGCAGCTTCGGGACTAGCGGGATGCAAACCGGGGAGCTGTTTTTT. Amino acids: CASSFGTSGMQTGELFF.

This clonotype was seen more than once but under ten times. The chain recombines TRBV19 with TRBJ2-6, with D unresolved. This CDR3 has 15 residues. V was shortened by 2 bases and J by 0 bases, with 5 bases between the two germline ends. Germline CDR1 reads LNHDA; CDR2 reads SQIVND (reference sequence). CDR3 DNA: TGTGCCAGTAGTATAAGGAGCTCTGGGGCCAACGTCCTGACTTTC. Amino acid sequence: CASSIRSSGANVLTF.

This chain joins TRBV4-3 and TRBJ2-3; D gene uncertain. The CDR3 has 17 residues. With 6 bases removed from V and 0 bases from J, the gap between germline ends came to 19 bases. Germline CDR1 and CDR2: LGHNA and YSLEER. The CDR3 loop is CASRRNLLSSSTDTQYF. The DNA for the CDR3 is TGCGCCAGCAGACGGAATCTCCTATCGTCTAGCACAGATACGCAGTATTTT.

This clonotype has a count of ten or more. The rearrangement links TRBV20-1 to TRBJ2-1; 13 bases align to TRBD2. V shed 6 bases, J shed 2 bases, and the junction held 10 bases outside the gene matches. Germline V CDR1 and CDR2: DFQATT, SNEGSKA (reference sequence). The CDR3 is 17 residues long. Here the CDR3 DNA reads TGCAGTGCCCCGGGACTAGCGGGAAATAGGGCCTACAATGAGCAGTTCTTC. Translated: CSAPGLAGNRAYNEQFF.

This clonotype has a count of ten or more. CDR3 protein: CSVEGLAAYNEQFF. The DNA for the CDR3 is TGCAGCGTCGAGGGACTAGCGGCCTACAATGAGCAGTTCTTC. This rearrangement joins TRBV29-1 to TRBJ2-1; 11 positions match TRBD2. With 6 bases clipped from V and 2 bases from J, the junction kept 3 bases outside the gene matches. This CDR3 spans 14 amino acids. Germline V CDR1 and CDR2: SQVTM, ANQGSEA.

This clonotype was seen ten or more times. This chain links TRBV11-2 with TRBJ2-1; 8 bases align to TRBD2. The V gene's germline CDR1 is SGHAT and CDR2 FQNNGV. The CDR3 consists of 16 residues. After removal of 1 base from V and 4 bases from J, the junction contained 6 bases not matched to a gene. The CDR3 region is CASSLGDSGVYNEQFF. The CDR3 nucleotides read TGTGCCAGCAGCTTAGGGGATAGCGGGGTTTACAATGAGCAGTTCTTC.